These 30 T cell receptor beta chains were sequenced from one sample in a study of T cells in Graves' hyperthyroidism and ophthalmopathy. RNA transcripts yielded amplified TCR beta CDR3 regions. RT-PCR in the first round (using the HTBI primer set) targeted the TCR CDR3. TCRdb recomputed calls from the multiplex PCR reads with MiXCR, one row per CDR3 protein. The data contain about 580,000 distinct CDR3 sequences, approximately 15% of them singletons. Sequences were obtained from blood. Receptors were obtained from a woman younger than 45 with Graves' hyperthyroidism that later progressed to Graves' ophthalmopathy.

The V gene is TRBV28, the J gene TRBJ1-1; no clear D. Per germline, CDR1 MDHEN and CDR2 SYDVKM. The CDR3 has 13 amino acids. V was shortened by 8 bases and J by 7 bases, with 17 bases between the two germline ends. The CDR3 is CASGGPIDDEAFF. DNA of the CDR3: TGTGCCAGCGGCGGGCCAATCGACGATGAAGCTTTCTTT. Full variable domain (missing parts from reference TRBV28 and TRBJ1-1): DVKVTQSSRYLVKRTGEKVFLECVQDMDHENMFWYRQDPGLGLRLIYFSYDVKMKEKGDIPEGYSVSREKKERFSLILESASTNQTSMYLCASGGPIDDEAFFGQGTRLTVV.

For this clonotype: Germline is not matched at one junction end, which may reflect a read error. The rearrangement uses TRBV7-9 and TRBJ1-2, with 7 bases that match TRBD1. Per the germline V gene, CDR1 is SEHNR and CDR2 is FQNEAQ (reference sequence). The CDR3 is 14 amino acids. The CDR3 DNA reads TGCGCCAGCAGCCCCCGGGAGGGGGCGAAGGGCTACACCTTC. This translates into CASSPREGAKGYTF.

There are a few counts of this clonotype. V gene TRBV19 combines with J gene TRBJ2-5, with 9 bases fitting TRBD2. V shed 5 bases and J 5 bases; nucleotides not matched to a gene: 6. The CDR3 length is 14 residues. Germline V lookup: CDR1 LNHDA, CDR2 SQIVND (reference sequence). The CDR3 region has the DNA TGTGCCAGTAGTCCCAGCGGGGGGTTGGAGACCCAGTACTTC. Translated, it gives CASSPSGGLETQYF.

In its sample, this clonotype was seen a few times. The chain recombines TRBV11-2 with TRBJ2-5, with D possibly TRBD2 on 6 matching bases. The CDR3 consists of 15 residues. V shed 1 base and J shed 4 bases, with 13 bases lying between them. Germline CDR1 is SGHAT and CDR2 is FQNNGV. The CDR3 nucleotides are TGTGCCAGCAGCTTAGCCGGGGGTGTGAGAGAGACCCAGTACTTC. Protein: CASSLAGGVRETQYF.

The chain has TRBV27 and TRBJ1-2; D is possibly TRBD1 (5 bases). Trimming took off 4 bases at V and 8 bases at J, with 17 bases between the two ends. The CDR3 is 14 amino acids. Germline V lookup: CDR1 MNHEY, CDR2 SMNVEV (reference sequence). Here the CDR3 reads CASSSSTGAKGYTF. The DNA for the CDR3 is TGTGCCAGCAGTTCCTCTACAGGCGCAAAAGGCTACACCTTC.

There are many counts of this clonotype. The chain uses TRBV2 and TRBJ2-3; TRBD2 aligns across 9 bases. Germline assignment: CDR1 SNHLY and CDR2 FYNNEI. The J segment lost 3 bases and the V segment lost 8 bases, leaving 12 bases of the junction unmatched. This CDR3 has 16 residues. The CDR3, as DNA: TGTGCCAGCCCGTCGGGGCTAGCGGGAAGGACAGATACGCAGTATTTT. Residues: CASPSGLAGRTDTQYF.

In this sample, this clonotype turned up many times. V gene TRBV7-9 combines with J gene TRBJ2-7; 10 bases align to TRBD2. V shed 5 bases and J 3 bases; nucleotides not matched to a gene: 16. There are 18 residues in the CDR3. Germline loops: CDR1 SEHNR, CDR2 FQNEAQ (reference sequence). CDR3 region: CASSPQQLKREGSYEQYF. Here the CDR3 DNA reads TGTGCCAGCAGCCCGCAGCAACTCAAGCGGGAGGGCAGCTACGAGCAGTACTTC. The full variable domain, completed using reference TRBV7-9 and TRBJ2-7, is DTGVSQNPRHKITKRGQNVTFRCDPISEHNRLYWYRQTLGQGPEFLTYFQNEAQLEKSRLLSDRFSAERPKGSFSTLEIQRTEQGDSAMYLCASSPQQLKREGSYEQYFGPGTRLTVT.

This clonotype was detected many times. CDR3 DNA sequence: TGTGCCAGCAGTTTTGGTCCAAATCAGCCCCAGCATTTT. Translating gives CASSFGPNQPQHF. The rearrangement joins TRBV12-3 or TRBV12-4 to TRBJ1-5, with unresolved D. This CDR3 comprises 13 residues. V lost 3 bases and J lost 4, with 7 bases in between.

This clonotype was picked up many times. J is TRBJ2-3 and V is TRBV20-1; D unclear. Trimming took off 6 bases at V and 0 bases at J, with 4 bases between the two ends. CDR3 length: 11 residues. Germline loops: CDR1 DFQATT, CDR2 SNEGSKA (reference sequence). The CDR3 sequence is CSASSTDTQYF. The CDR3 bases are TGCAGTGCGTCTAGCACAGATACGCAGTATTTT.

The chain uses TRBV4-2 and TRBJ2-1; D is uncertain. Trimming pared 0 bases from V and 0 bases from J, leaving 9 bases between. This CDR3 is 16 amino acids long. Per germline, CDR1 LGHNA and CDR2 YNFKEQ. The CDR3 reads CASSQDTLGSYNEQFF. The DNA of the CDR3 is TGTGCCAGCAGCCAAGATACCTTGGGCTCCTACAATGAGCAGTTCTTC.

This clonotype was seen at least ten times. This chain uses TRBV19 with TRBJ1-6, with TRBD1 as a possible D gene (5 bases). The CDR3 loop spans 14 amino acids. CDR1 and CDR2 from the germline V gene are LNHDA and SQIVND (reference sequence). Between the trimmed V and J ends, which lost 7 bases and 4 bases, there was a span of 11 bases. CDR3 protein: CASTGTVYNSPLHF. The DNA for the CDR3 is TGTGCCAGTACCGGGACGGTTTATAATTCACCCCTCCACTTT.

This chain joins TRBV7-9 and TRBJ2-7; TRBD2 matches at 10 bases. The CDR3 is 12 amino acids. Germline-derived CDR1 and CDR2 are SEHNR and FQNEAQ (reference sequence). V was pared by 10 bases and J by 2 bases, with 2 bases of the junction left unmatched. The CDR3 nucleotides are TGTGCCACAGCGGGAGGGCCCTACGAGCAGTACTTC. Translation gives CATAGGPYEQYF.

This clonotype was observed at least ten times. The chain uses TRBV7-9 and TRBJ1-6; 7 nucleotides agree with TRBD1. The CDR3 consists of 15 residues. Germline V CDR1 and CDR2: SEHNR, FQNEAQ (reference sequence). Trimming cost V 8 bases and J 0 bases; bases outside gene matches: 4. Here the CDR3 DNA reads TGTGCCAGCGGGGGGGACAGCTCCTATAATTCACCCCTCCACTTT. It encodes CASGGDSSYNSPLHF.

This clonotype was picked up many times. The CDR3 sequence is CASNRGGDTEAFF. CDR3 DNA sequence: TGTGCCAGCAACCGGGGAGGTGACACTGAAGCTTTCTTT. The chain joins TRBV3-1 to TRBJ1-1; no clear D. The CDR3 runs to 13 residues. Germline V gene lookup returns CDR1 LGHDT and CDR2 YNNKEL (reference sequence). V lost 7 bases and J lost 3, with 12 bases in between.

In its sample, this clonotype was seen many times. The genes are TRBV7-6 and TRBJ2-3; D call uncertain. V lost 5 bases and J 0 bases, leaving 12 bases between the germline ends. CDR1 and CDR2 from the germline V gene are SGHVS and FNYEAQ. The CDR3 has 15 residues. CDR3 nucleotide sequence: TGTGCCAGCAGCGGCAGAATATCTAGCACAGATACGCAGTATTTT. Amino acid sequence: CASSGRISSTDTQYF.

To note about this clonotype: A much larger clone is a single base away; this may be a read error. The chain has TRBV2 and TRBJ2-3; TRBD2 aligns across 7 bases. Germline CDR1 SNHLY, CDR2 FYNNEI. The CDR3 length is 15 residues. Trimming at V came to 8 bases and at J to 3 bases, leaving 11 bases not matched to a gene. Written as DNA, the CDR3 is TGTGCCAGCGGTTTATCGGCGGGAGCAACAGATACGCAGTATTTT. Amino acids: CASGLSAGATDTQYF.

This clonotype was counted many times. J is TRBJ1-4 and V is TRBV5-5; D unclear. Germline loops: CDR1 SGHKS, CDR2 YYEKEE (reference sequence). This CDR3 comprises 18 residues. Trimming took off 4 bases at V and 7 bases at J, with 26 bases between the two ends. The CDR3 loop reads CASSPSRRSAGLGEKLFF. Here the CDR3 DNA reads TGTGCCAGCAGCCCATCTCGCCGAAGTGCTGGGTTGGGTGAAAAACTGTTTTTT.

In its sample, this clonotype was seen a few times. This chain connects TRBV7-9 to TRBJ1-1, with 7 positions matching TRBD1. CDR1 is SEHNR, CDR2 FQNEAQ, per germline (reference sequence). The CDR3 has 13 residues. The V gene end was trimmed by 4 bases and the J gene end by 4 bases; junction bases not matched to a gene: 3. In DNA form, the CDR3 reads TGTGCCAGCAGCTGGACAGGTTCCACTGAAGCTTTCTTT. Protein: CASSWTGSTEAFF.

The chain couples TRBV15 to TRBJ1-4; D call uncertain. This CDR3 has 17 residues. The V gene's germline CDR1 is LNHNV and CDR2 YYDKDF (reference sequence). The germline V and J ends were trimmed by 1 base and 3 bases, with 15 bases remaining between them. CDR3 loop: CATSRGISSPANEKLFF. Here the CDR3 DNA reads TGTGCCACCAGCAGAGGGATAAGCAGCCCAGCTAATGAAAAACTGTTTTTT.

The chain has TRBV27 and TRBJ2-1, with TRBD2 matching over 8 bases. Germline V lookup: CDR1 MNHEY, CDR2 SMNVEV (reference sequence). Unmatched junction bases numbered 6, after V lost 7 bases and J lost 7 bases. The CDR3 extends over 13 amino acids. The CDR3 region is CASNALAGNEQFF. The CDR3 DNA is TGTGCCAGCAACGCTCTAGCGGGTAATGAGCAGTTCTTC.

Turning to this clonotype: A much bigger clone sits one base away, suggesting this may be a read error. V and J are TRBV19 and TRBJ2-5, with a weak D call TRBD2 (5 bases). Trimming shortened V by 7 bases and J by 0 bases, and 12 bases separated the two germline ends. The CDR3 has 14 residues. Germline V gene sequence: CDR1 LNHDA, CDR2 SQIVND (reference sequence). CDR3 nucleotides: TGTGCCAGTACCGAAACTAGGAACCAAGAGACCCAGTACTTC. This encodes CASTETRNQETQYF. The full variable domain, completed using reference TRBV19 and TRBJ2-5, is DGGITQSPKYLFRKEGQNVTLSCEQNLNHDAMYWYRQDPGQGLRLIYYSQIVNDFQKGDIAEGYSVSREKKESFPLTVTSAQKNPTAFYLCASTETRNQETQYFGPGTRLLVL.

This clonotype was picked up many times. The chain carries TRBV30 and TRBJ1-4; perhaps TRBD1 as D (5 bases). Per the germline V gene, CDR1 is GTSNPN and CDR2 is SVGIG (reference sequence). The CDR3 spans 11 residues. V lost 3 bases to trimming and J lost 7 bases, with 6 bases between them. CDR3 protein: CAWSDSEKLFF. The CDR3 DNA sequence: TGTGCCTGGAGCGACAGTGAAAAACTGTTTTTT. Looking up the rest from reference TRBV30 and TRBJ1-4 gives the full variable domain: SQTIHQWPATLVQPVGSPLSLECTVEGTSNPNLYWYRQAAGRGLQLLFYSVGIGQISSEVPQNLSASRPQDRQFILSSKKLLLSDSGFYLCAWSDSEKLFFGSGTQLSVL.

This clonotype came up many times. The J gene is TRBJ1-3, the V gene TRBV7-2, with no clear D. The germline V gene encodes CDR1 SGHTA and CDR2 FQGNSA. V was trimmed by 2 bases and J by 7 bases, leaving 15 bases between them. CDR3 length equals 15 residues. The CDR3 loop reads CASSLYEVVGNTIYF. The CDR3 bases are TGTGCCAGCAGCTTATATGAGGTGGTTGGTAACACCATATATTTT. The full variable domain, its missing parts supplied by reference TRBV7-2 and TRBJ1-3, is GAGVSQSPSNKVTEKGKDVELRCDPISGHTALYWYRQSLGQGLEFLIYFQGNSAPDKSGLPSDRFSAERTGGSVSTLTIQRTQQEDSAVYLCASSLYEVVGNTIYFGEGSWLTVV.

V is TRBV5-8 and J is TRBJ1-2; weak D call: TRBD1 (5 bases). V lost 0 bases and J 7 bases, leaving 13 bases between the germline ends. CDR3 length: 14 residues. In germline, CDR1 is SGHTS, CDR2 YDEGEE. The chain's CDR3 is CASSLAREGPGYTF. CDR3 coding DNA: TGTGCCAGCAGCTTGGCCCGGGAGGGACCTGGCTACACCTTC.

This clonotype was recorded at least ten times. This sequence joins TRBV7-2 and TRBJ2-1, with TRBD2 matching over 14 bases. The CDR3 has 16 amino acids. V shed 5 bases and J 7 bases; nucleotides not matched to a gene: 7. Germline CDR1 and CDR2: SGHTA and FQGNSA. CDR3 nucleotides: TGTGCCAGCAGCCCATGGGGACTAGCGGGAGCGAATGAGCAGTTCTTC. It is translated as CASSPWGLAGANEQFF.

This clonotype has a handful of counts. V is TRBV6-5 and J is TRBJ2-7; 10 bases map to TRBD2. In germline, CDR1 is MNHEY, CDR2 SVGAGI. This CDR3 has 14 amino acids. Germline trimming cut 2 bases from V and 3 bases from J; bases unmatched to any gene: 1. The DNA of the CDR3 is TGTGCCAGCAGTTACGGGACTAGCGACTACGAGCAGTACTTC. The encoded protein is CASSYGTSDYEQYF.

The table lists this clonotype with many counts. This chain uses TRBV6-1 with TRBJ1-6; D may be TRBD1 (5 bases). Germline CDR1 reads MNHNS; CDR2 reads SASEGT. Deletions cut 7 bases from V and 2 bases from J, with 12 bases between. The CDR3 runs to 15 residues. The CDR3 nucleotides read TGTGCCAGCATGCAGGGCTGGGCCTATAATTCACCCCTCCACTTT. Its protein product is CASMQGWAYNSPLHF.

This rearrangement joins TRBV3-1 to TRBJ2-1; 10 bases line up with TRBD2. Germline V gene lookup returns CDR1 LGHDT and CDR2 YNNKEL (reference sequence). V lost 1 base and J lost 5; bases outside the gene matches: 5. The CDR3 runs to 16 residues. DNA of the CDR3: TGTGCCAGCAGCCAAGCCGGGACTAGCGCTAACAATGAGCAGTTCTTC. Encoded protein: CASSQAGTSANNEQFF.

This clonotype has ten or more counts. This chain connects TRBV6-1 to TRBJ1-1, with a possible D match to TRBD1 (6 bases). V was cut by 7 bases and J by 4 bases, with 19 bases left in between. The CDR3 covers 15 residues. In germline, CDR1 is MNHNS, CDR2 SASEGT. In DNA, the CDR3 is TGTGCCAGCATCCTAAATAGAAGGGGGACCACTGAAGCTTTCTTT. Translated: CASILNRRGTTEAFF.

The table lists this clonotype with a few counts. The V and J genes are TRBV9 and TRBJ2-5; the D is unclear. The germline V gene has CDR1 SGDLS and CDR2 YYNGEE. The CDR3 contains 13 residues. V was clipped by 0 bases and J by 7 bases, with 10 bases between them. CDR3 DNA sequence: TGTGCCAGCAGCGTAGAACCCGACGGGACCCAGTACTTC. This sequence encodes CASSVEPDGTQYF.